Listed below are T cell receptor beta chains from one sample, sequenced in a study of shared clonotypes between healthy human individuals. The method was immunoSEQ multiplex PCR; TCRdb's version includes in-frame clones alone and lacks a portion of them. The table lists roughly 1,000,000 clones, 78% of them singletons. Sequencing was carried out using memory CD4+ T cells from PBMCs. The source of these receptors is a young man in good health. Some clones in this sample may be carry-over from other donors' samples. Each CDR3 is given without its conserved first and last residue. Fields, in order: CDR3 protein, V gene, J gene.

CDR3aa: AISEGEGTNYGYT; v_gene: TRBV10-3; j_gene: TRBJ1-2
CDR3aa: ASSLRPRRLF; v_gene: TRBV11-1; j_gene: TRBJ1-4
CDR3aa: ASSPAKNTEAF; v_gene: TRBV6-6; j_gene: TRBJ1-1
CDR3aa: ASSQDWLEGVRNTQY; v_gene: TRBV4-1; j_gene: TRBJ2-3
CDR3aa: ASSSGRRTYEQY; v_gene: TRBV28; j_gene: TRBJ2-7
CDR3aa: ASQLTGIKANPNTGELF; v_gene: TRBV7-8; j_gene: TRBJ2-2
CDR3aa: ASSLAGQRYEQY; v_gene: TRBV5-1; j_gene: TRBJ2-7
CDR3aa: ASISSTGSVGNQPQH; v_gene: TRBV19; j_gene: TRBJ1-5
CDR3aa: ASSPRVTNYGYT; v_gene: TRBV2; j_gene: TRBJ1-2
CDR3aa: ASDQGFGNEQF; v_gene: TRBV7-9; j_gene: TRBJ2-1
CDR3aa: ASQKGLATYNEQF; v_gene: TRBV19; j_gene: TRBJ2-1
CDR3aa: ASRGGYGYT; v_gene: TRBV9; j_gene: TRBJ1-2
CDR3aa: ASSLFSGSYTGELF; v_gene: TRBV7-2; j_gene: TRBJ2-2
CDR3aa: ASSVVSIPSYNEQF; v_gene: TRBV9; j_gene: TRBJ2-1
CDR3aa: ASSLTLSRGFTDTQY; v_gene: TRBV27; j_gene: TRBJ2-3
CDR3aa: ASSVASGLNNPLDEQY; v_gene: TRBV9; j_gene: TRBJ2-7
CDR3aa: ASSFNRDEQY; v_gene: TRBV5-6; j_gene: TRBJ2-7
CDR3aa: ASSTPSTSGLYEQY; v_gene: TRBV18; j_gene: TRBJ2-7
CDR3aa: ASSDGRETQY; v_gene: TRBV2; j_gene: TRBJ2-5
CDR3aa: ASSPAPQMGAQH; v_gene: TRBV4-3; j_gene: TRBJ1-5
CDR3aa: ASSQGDGNTIY; v_gene: TRBV5-1; j_gene: TRBJ1-3
CDR3aa: ASSLGPSGGDLETQY; v_gene: TRBV5-1; j_gene: TRBJ2-5
CDR3aa: ASSPGGPQY; v_gene: TRBV28; j_gene: TRBJ2-7
CDR3aa: ASSEGLYSFRQGMMNTEAF; v_gene: TRBV6-1; j_gene: TRBJ1-1
CDR3aa: ASSLTGQMGDEQY; v_gene: TRBV5-1; j_gene: TRBJ2-7
CDR3aa: ASNAGALYGYT; v_gene: TRBV5-4; j_gene: TRBJ1-2
CDR3aa: ASIRGGTENYGYT; v_gene: TRBV28; j_gene: TRBJ1-2
CDR3aa: ASSLPASYEQY; v_gene: TRBV27; j_gene: TRBJ2-7
CDR3aa: ASSLAASTDTQY; v_gene: TRBV5-1; j_gene: TRBJ2-3
CDR3aa: ASSQRQGQQF; v_gene: TRBV4-3; j_gene: TRBJ2-1
CDR3aa: ASSLDSGAEAF; v_gene: TRBV7-2; j_gene: TRBJ1-1
CDR3aa: ASSLRSGNYGYT; v_gene: TRBV5-1; j_gene: TRBJ1-2
CDR3aa: ASSPSPAVNEQF; v_gene: TRBV7-2; j_gene: TRBJ2-1
CDR3aa: ASSDAVADTEAF; v_gene: TRBV7-2; j_gene: TRBJ1-1
CDR3aa: ASSPRTVGRGEQY; v_gene: TRBV14; j_gene: TRBJ2-7
CDR3aa: ASSEGFRTQY; v_gene: TRBV28; j_gene: TRBJ2-3
CDR3aa: ASSLDSRFIGTEAF; v_gene: TRBV11-2; j_gene: TRBJ1-1
CDR3aa: ASSLFTSGAYNEQF; v_gene: TRBV7-9; j_gene: TRBJ2-1
CDR3aa: ASSLGGTYLKGSKEKLF; v_gene: TRBV5-1; j_gene: TRBJ1-4
CDR3aa: ASSSLAGAFYEQY; v_gene: TRBV5-8; j_gene: TRBJ2-7
CDR3aa: ASSKPLTGGSYEQY; v_gene: TRBV6-6; j_gene: TRBJ2-7
CDR3aa: ASSLTGTTSGNTIY; v_gene: TRBV28; j_gene: TRBJ1-3
CDR3aa: ASSGGVNTEAF; v_gene: TRBV9; j_gene: TRBJ1-1
CDR3aa: ASSGRAGEKLF; v_gene: TRBV6-6; j_gene: TRBJ1-4
CDR3aa: ASSTTGGAF; v_gene: TRBV21-1; j_gene: TRBJ1-1
CDR3aa: SAGTSGKDEQF; v_gene: TRBV29-1; j_gene: TRBJ2-1
CDR3aa: ASSLGSLSYEQY; v_gene: TRBV7-2; j_gene: TRBJ2-7
CDR3aa: ASSSGGGNQPQH; v_gene: TRBV28; j_gene: TRBJ1-5
CDR3aa: ASTPGGAYGYT; v_gene: TRBV10-2; j_gene: TRBJ1-2
CDR3aa: AISGAGGSTDTQY; v_gene: TRBV10-3; j_gene: TRBJ2-3
CDR3aa: ASGAGEKLF; v_gene: TRBV10-2; j_gene: TRBJ1-4
CDR3aa: ASRNSGRREQY; v_gene: TRBV27; j_gene: TRBJ2-7
CDR3aa: ASRPRPTGANVLT; v_gene: TRBV28; j_gene: TRBJ2-6
CDR3aa: ASSWGPYNEQF; v_gene: TRBV5-1; j_gene: TRBJ2-1
CDR3aa: ASSRGGRGVQETQY; v_gene: TRBV7-7; j_gene: TRBJ2-5
CDR3aa: AWSVRGSGRGYEQY; v_gene: TRBV30; j_gene: TRBJ2-7
CDR3aa: ASSTPGANQPQH; v_gene: TRBV19; j_gene: TRBJ1-5
CDR3aa: ASSSGGGAPRSTEAF; v_gene: TRBV7-2; j_gene: TRBJ1-1
CDR3aa: ASSLDGLGYT; v_gene: TRBV5-4; j_gene: TRBJ1-2
CDR3aa: ASSLAPPGLYNEQF; v_gene: TRBV7-2; j_gene: TRBJ2-1